What follows are 6 T cell receptor beta chains derived from one specimen sequenced in a study of T cells after yellow fever vaccination. TCRdb itself ran the 5' RACE reads through MiXCR, one entry per CDR3 protein. The table has more than 450,000 distinct CDR3 sequences, just over 20% seen once; the top ten hold about 16%. Sequenced material: PBMCs, taken approximately 20 days after the first yellow fever vaccination. The receptors shown here come from a man younger than 35 who received the YFV17D yellow fever vaccine.

The V and J genes are TRBV9 and TRBJ2-5; the D is unclear. V lost 3 bases and J 5 bases, leaving 14 bases between the germline ends. The CDR3 spans 14 residues. Looked up from germline, CDR1 is SGDLS and CDR2 is YYNGEE. The CDR3 nucleotides are TGTGCCAGCAGCGCAACGGCCAGTGGGGAGACCCAGTACTTC. This sequence encodes CASSATASGETQYF.

The chain uses TRBV20-1 and TRBJ2-4, with D possibly TRBD1 on 5 matching bases. The V gene's germline CDR1 is DFQATT and CDR2 SNEGSKA (reference sequence). Trimming took off 3 bases at V and 1 base at J, with 13 bases between the two ends. CDR3 length: 15 residues. The CDR3 nucleotides read TGCAGTGCTAGTGCTCTGGGGCAGGCCAAAAACATTCAGTACTTC. Translated, it gives CSASALGQAKNIQYF.

J is TRBJ2-7 and V is TRBV10-3; 7 bases fit TRBD1. Germline CDR1 is ENHRY and CDR2 is SYGVKD. With V trimmed by 10 bases and J by 6 bases, 3 bases remained unmatched. The CDR3 consists of 10 residues. CDR3 loop: CATRQGEQYF. CDR3 in DNA: TGTGCCACGCGACAGGGCGAGCAGTACTTC.

The rearrangement links TRBV6-1 to TRBJ2-1; D is perhaps TRBD2 (6 bases). This CDR3 comprises 15 residues. Per the germline V gene, CDR1 is MNHNS and CDR2 is SASEGT. Trimming pared 4 bases from V and 7 bases from J, leaving 17 bases between. The CDR3 coding sequence is TGTGCCAGCAGTGGCTCCGGGAGAGGGGAAAATGAGCAGTTCTTC. Protein sequence: CASSGSGRGENEQFF.

This clonotype was seen more than once but under ten times. This chain links TRBV6-1 with TRBJ1-1, with 7 bases that match TRBD1. There are 13 residues in the CDR3. With V trimmed by 6 bases and J by 6 bases, 7 bases remained unmatched. The germline V gene encodes CDR1 MNHNS and CDR2 SASEGT. The CDR3 here is CASSGTASPEAFF. Here the CDR3 DNA reads TGTGCCAGCAGCGGGACAGCGAGCCCTGAAGCTTTCTTT.

The chain carries TRBV18 and TRBJ2-1; perhaps TRBD1 as D (5 bases). Germline CDR1 and CDR2: KGHSH and LQKENI. V lost 1 base, J lost 2 bases, and 12 bases lay in between. The length of the CDR3 is 16 residues. The CDR3 loop reads CASSPQGAGTYNEQFF. The CDR3 nucleotides are TGTGCCAGCTCACCACAAGGGGCCGGAACCTACAATGAGCAGTTCTTC. Complete variable domain (other parts from reference TRBV18 and TRBJ2-1): NAGVMQNPRHLVRRRGQEARLRCSPMKGHSHVYWYRQLPEEGLKFMVYLQKENIIDESGMPKERFSAEFPKEGPSILRIQQVVRGDSAAYFCASSPQGAGTYNEQFFGPGTRLTVL.